This is a list of T cell receptor beta chains from one sample in a study of B cell selection in AIRE deficiency. Clones were sequenced by immunoSEQ multiplex PCR, and TCRdb holds only the in-frame ones, with some missing. Found here are 20,000 to 25,000 clones, roughly 96% of them singletons; the top ten hold approximately 0.2%. The specimen was conventional CD4+ T cells sorted from PBMCs. The receptors here all came from a human donor with AIRE deficiency. CDR3s include the opening cysteine and the closing phenylalanine or tryptophan. Clone size appears in some rows only: once, few, many, or a class for an expanded clone.

cdr3_aa v_call clone_size
CSVERGQGNYGYTF TRBV29-1 .
CASKRDSGRAADGELFF TRBV2 .
CASSLRGYYTF TRBV6-6 .
CASSLTMGSSYEQYF TRBV5-5 .
CASSQAEGRLDQPQHF TRBV4-1 .
CASSPLGLAGTEQYF TRBV4-1 .
CASSRPRPSYEQYF TRBV18 .
CASGTGRGNYGYTF TRBV6-5 .
CASSSDGGRSNQPQHF TRBV5-6 .
CATRSEISTNEQFF TRBV5-1 .
CASSLPGAGSPLHF TRBV5-1 .
CAISEQLHVETQYF TRBV10-3 .
CASSQGAPKLFF TRBV18 .
CASSPGLAGKADQTYEQYF TRBV7-8 .
CATSRDPRALTDTQYF TRBV15 .
CASSRDLLYGGITEAFF TRBV4-3 once
CASSLVGGDSGANVLTF TRBV5-5 .
CASSLAGGHPYEQYF TRBV5-1 .
CASGPDRVRNEQFF TRBV12-5 .
CASSVPGTSQDTQYF TRBV28 .
CASIEREQDRGAVF TRBV2 .
CASSPYRANTGELFF TRBV18 .
CASSPTGANTEAFF TRBV18 .
CASSLRVEGSPLHF TRBV5-4 .
CASSLFLAGVREQFF TRBV7-3 .
CASSTFGGSEAFF TRBV19 .
CASSIVKLTRHNEQFF TRBV19 .
CASSPSPQTGGEYF TRBV5-1 .
CASSSDFKTGELFF TRBV5-1 .
CASSLHSAYEQYF TRBV28 .
CASSRAERSETQYF TRBV6-5 .
CSVAPNTEAFF TRBV29-1 .
CAISAVRGGLTNEKLFF TRBV10-3 .
CASRLGYNEQFF TRBV5-5 once
CASSLDRPSEKLFF TRBV5-1 .
CASSLNIWTRRLF TRBV7-3 .
CASSSSGLFYNEQFF TRBV7-2 .
CASAMGPANEQFF TRBV11-2 .
CATSRDRAGVVTGELFF TRBV15 .
CASSLTRQFPLVTQYF TRBV10-1 .
CSAGPTPQHF TRBV20-1 few
CASSLSGMGSSQFF TRBV7-2 .
CSVAGQGGVVQYF TRBV29-1 once
CAGSVLGTREGEQFF TRBV9 .
CASSLGWVNTEAFF TRBV11-1 .
CASSQEGGTTQFF TRBV4-3 once
CASIFAGQPTDTQYF TRBV28 .
CAWSARNSNQPQHF TRBV30 .
CASSLQRNQPQHF TRBV27 .
CASSPGETPGELFF TRBV5-4 .
CASSRSTSSVGNEQFF TRBV19 .
CASKLAGGLNTEAFF TRBV6-5 .